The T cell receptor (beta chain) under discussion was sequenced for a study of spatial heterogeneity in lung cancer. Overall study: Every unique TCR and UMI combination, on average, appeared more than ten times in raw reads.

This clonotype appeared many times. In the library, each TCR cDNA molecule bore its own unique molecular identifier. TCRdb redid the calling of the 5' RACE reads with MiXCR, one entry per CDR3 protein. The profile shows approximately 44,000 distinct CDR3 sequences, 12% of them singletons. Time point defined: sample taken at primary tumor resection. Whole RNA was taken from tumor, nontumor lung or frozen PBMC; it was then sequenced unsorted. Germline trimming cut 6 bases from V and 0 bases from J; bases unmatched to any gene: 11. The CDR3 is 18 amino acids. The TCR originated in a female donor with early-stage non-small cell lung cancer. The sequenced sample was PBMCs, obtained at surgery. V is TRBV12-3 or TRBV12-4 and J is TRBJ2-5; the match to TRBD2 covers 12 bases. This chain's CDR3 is CASRPSSGGAPYQETQYF. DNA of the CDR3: TGTGCCAGCAGACCCTCTAGCGGGGGGGCCCCGTACCAAGAGACCCAGTACTTC.